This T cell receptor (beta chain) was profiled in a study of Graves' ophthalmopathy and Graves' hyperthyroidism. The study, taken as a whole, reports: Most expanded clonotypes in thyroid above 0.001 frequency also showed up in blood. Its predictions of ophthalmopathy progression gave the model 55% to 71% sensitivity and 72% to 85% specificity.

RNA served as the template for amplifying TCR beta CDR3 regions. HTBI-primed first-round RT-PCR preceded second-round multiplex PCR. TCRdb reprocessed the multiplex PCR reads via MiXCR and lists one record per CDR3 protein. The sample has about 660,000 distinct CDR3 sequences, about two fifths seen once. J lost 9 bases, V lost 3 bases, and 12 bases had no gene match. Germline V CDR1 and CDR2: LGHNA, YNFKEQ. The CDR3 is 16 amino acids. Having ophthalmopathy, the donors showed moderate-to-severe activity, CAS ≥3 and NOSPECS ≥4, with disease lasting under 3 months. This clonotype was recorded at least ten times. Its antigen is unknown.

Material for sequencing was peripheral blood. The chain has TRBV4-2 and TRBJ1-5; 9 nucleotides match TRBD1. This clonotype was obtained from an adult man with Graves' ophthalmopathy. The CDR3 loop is CASSQAKTGQGWPQHF. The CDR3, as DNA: TGTGCCAGCAGCCAGGCAAAGACGGGACAGGGCTGGCCCCAGCATTTT.